A selection of T cell receptor beta chains follows, all from one sample in a study of technical replicates of blood from a handful of donors. Here immunoSEQ multiplex PCR was the method, and the copy in TCRdb shows in-frame clones only, minus some. The data hold around 49,000 clones, with 90% to 97% observed a single time. The sequenced sample was T cells isolated from PBMCs. The source of these receptors is a human donor in good health. Both conserved end residues are part of each CDR3. Fields, in order: D gene, V gene, clone size, J gene, CDR3 DNA, CDR3 protein. The D gene is left open where the match is weak. A clone size is listed for some rows: how often the clone was seen (once, few, many), or a class if it is expanded.

d_gene: TRBD1
v_gene: TRBV19
abundance: NA
j_gene: TRBJ1-2
CDR3nt: TGTGCCAGTAGAAGACCGGGACAGGGGGTTAGTGATGGCTACACCTTC
CDR3aa: CASRRPGQGVSDGYTF

d_gene: NA
v_gene: TRBV28
abundance: NA
j_gene: TRBJ2-3
CDR3nt: TGTGCCAGCAGTTCCCCGACAACGACAGATACGCAGTATTTT
CDR3aa: CASSSPTTTDTQYF

d_gene: NA
v_gene: TRBV19
abundance: NA
j_gene: TRBJ2-5
CDR3nt: TGTGCCAGTAGTATAGATCCGGTAGAGACCCAGTACTTC
CDR3aa: CASSIDPVETQYF

d_gene: TRBD1
v_gene: TRBV28
abundance: NA
j_gene: TRBJ2-7
CDR3nt: TGTGCCAGCTCGACAGGGTACTACGAGCAGTACTTC
CDR3aa: CASSTGYYEQYF

d_gene: NA
v_gene: TRBV19
abundance: NA
j_gene: TRBJ2-3
CDR3nt: TGTGCCAGTAGGCGCGGGTCCAGCACAGATACGCAGTATTTT
CDR3aa: CASRRGSSTDTQYF

d_gene: NA
v_gene: TRBV30
abundance: NA
j_gene: TRBJ1-2
CDR3nt: TGTGCCTGGAGTGTTAGGGGCCCGACCACCTTC
CDR3aa: CAWSVRGPTTF

d_gene: TRBD2
v_gene: TRBV4-3
abundance: NA
j_gene: TRBJ2-7
CDR3nt: TGCGCCAGCAGCCAAAACCTAGCGGGAGAGCGCGAGCAGTACTTC
CDR3aa: CASSQNLAGEREQYF

d_gene: NA
v_gene: TRBV21-1
abundance: NA
j_gene: TRBJ1-1
CDR3nt: TGTGCCAGTCTGGCCGAAAGGGGTAAAGCTTTCTTT
CDR3aa: CASLAERGKAFF

d_gene: NA
v_gene: TRBV7-9
abundance: once
j_gene: TRBJ2-5
CDR3nt: TGTGCCAGCAGCTTCGTTAATCTCGCAATAGAGGAGACCCAGTACTTC
CDR3aa: CASSFVNLAIEETQYF

d_gene: TRBD2
v_gene: TRBV6-5
abundance: NA
j_gene: TRBJ2-3
CDR3nt: TGTGCCAGCAGTTACGTGGGAGGGCCTAACACAGATACGCAGTATTTT
CDR3aa: CASSYVGGPNTDTQYF

d_gene: TRBD1
v_gene: TRBV9
abundance: NA
j_gene: TRBJ2-7
CDR3nt: TGTGCCAGCAGCGTAGCAGGGACAGGGGGGTACGAGCAGTACTTC
CDR3aa: CASSVAGTGGYEQYF

d_gene: NA
v_gene: TRBV9
abundance: NA
j_gene: TRBJ2-1
CDR3nt: TGTGCCAGCAGCCCCTGGCAGGAGGGTAATGAGCAGTTCTTC
CDR3aa: CASSPWQEGNEQFF

d_gene: TRBD1
v_gene: TRBV13
abundance: NA
j_gene: TRBJ1-5
CDR3nt: TGTGCCAGCAGCTACAGGGGTAACAATCAGCCCCAGCATTTT
CDR3aa: CASSYRGNNQPQHF

d_gene: TRBD1
v_gene: TRBV30
abundance: NA
j_gene: TRBJ1-5
CDR3nt: TGTGCCTGGAGTGCCCGGACAGGGCTCAATCAGCCCCAGCATTTT
CDR3aa: CAWSARTGLNQPQHF

d_gene: NA
v_gene: TRBV6-5
abundance: NA
j_gene: TRBJ2-7
CDR3nt: TGTGCCAGCAGTTACTTCTCAGGGGGGACCACCTACGAGCAGTACTTC
CDR3aa: CASSYFSGGTTYEQYF

d_gene: NA
v_gene: TRBV27
abundance: NA
j_gene: TRBJ2-7
CDR3nt: TGTGCCAGCAGCACTTACGAGCAGTACTTC
CDR3aa: CASSTYEQYF

d_gene: TRBD2
v_gene: TRBV11-2
abundance: NA
j_gene: TRBJ2-1
CDR3nt: TGTGCCAGCAGCCAATTAGCGGGATGGGGTTACAATGAGCAGTTCTTC
CDR3aa: CASSQLAGWGYNEQFF

d_gene: TRBD1
v_gene: TRBV7-2
abundance: NA
j_gene: TRBJ1-5
CDR3nt: TGTGCCAGCAGCTTAGAGGACAGGGGTCAGCCCCAGCATTTT
CDR3aa: CASSLEDRGQPQHF

d_gene: NA
v_gene: TRBV4-1
abundance: NA
j_gene: TRBJ1-5
CDR3nt: TGCGCCAGCAGCAGCATAACCGAGGGTGTTAGTCAGCCCCAGCATTTT
CDR3aa: CASSSITEGVSQPQHF

d_gene: TRBD2
v_gene: TRBV7-9
abundance: NA
j_gene: TRBJ2-3
CDR3nt: TGTGCCAGCAGCCCCGGACTAGCGGGAGCGGGCACAGATACGCAGTATTTT
CDR3aa: CASSPGLAGAGTDTQYF

d_gene: NA
v_gene: TRBV5-4
abundance: NA
j_gene: TRBJ2-7
CDR3nt: TGTGCCAGCAGCTTTTTCCGGGACTCAATTTACGAGCAGTACTTC
CDR3aa: CASSFFRDSIYEQYF

d_gene: NA
v_gene: TRBV10-2
abundance: few
j_gene: TRBJ1-1
CDR3nt: TGCGCCAGCAGTGAGGCAGGGTACTACACTGAAGCTTTCTTT
CDR3aa: CASSEAGYYTEAFF

d_gene: TRBD2
v_gene: TRBV27
abundance: NA
j_gene: TRBJ2-7
CDR3nt: TGTGCCATCGGACTAGCGGGTCCCTACGAGCAGTACTTC
CDR3aa: CAIGLAGPYEQYF

d_gene: TRBD1
v_gene: TRBV7-8
abundance: NA
j_gene: TRBJ1-4
CDR3nt: TGTGCCAGCAATTCCCACAGGGGGGGCGAAAAACTGTTTTTT
CDR3aa: CASNSHRGGEKLFF

d_gene: NA
v_gene: TRBV10-3
abundance: once
j_gene: TRBJ2-5
CDR3nt: TGTGCCATCGGGGCAGAGACCCAGTACTTC
CDR3aa: CAIGAETQYF

d_gene: TRBD1
v_gene: TRBV7-8
abundance: once
j_gene: TRBJ1-1
CDR3nt: TGTGCCAGCAGCTTAACAGGGGGCGCAACCTCCAACGCTTTCTTT
CDR3aa: CASSLTGGATSNAFF